Below are 10 T cell receptor beta chains sequenced from a single sample in a study of T-cell memory formation after mild COVID-19. TCRdb re-analysed the 5' RACE reads in MiXCR, keeping a single row per CDR3 protein. This table holds more than 300,000 distinct CDR3 sequences, 20% to 25% found once. The sequenced sample was PBMCs or a T cell subset sorted from them (not recorded which). All receptors come from a man aged 18-30 years who had mild COVID-19 (a few samples of this study predate the infection). Cell type and time point are not known.

Only a few counts were recorded for this clonotype. CDR3 residues: CASSHYRQGEGYTF. Written as DNA, the CDR3 is TGTGCCAGCAGTCACTATCGACAGGGGGAGGGCTACACCTTC. This chain connects TRBV27 to TRBJ1-2; 9 nucleotides match TRBD1. V was clipped by 5 bases and J by 8 bases; unmatched bases: 9. The CDR3 sequence is 14 residues long. The germline V gene encodes CDR1 MNHEY and CDR2 SMNVEV (reference sequence).

In this sample, this clonotype turned up a few times. The J gene is TRBJ1-1, the V gene TRBV5-1; D is perhaps TRBD1 (5 bases). Germline lookup yields CDR1 SGHRS and CDR2 YFSETQ. V was clipped by 5 bases and J by 0 bases, with 14 bases between them. This CDR3 has 15 amino acids. In DNA form, the CDR3 reads TGCGCCAGCAGGGGGTTCGGGGGTATGAACACTGAAGCTTTCTTT. It codes for CASRGFGGMNTEAFF.

This rearrangement joins TRBV6-1 to TRBJ2-5, with D perhaps TRBD1 or TRBD2 (6 bases each). The germline V gene encodes CDR1 MNHNS and CDR2 SASEGT. The germline V and J ends were trimmed by 0 bases and 5 bases, with 10 bases remaining between them. There are 14 residues in the CDR3. Here the CDR3 reads CASSEAGGMETQYF. The CDR3 DNA follows: TGTGCCAGCAGTGAAGCCGGGGGCATGGAGACCCAGTACTTC.

This clonotype was picked up a small number of times. This chain connects TRBV18 to TRBJ2-7; D is undetermined. V was cut by 2 bases and J by 0 bases, with 8 bases left in between. This CDR3 contains 14 residues. The germline V gene encodes CDR1 KGHSH and CDR2 LQKENI. CDR3: CASSPVGISYEQYF. Here the CDR3 DNA reads TGTGCCAGCTCACCAGTCGGCATCTCCTACGAGCAGTACTTC. Full variable domain (missing parts from reference TRBV18 and TRBJ2-7): NAGVMQNPRHLVRRRGQEARLRCSPMKGHSHVYWYRQLPEEGLKFMVYLQKENIIDESGMPKERFSAEFPKEGPSILRIQQVVRGDSAAYFCASSPVGISYEQYFGPGTRLTVT.

This clonotype was seen a handful of times. V gene TRBV5-1 combines with J gene TRBJ1-5; 7 bases are a match to TRBD1. This CDR3 contains 14 residues. The germline gives CDR1 SGHRS, CDR2 YFSETQ. J lost 7 bases, V lost 4 bases, and 8 bases had no gene match. DNA of the CDR3: TGCGCCAGCAGCATGGGGACAGCGGAACAGCCCCAGCATTTT. Its translation is CASSMGTAEQPQHF.

This clonotype was seen more than once but under ten times. J is TRBJ2-2 and V is TRBV19; TRBD1 matches 7 bases. Germline V lookup: CDR1 LNHDA, CDR2 SQIVND (reference sequence). Trimming at V came to 5 bases and at J to 3 bases, leaving 6 bases not matched to a gene. There are 15 residues in the CDR3. The CDR3 is CASSPRTGYTGELFF. The CDR3 bases are TGTGCCAGTAGTCCCCGGACAGGCTACACCGGGGAGCTGTTTTTT. Supplemented by reference TRBV19 and TRBJ2-2, the full variable domain reads DGGITQSPKYLFRKEGQNVTLSCEQNLNHDAMYWYRQDPGQGLRLIYYSQIVNDFQKGDIAEGYSVSREKKESFPLTVTSAQKNPTAFYLCASSPRTGYTGELFFGEGSRLTVL.

This clonotype was counted only a few times. V usage is TRBV5-1 and J usage is TRBJ2-3; no reliable D call. The CDR3 sequence is 15 residues long. The ends were cut back, 4 bases at V and 2 bases at J, with 14 bases in the middle. Germline CDR1 and CDR2: SGHRS and YFSETQ. The CDR3 here is CASSPPQANTDTQYF. The DNA for the CDR3 is TGCGCCAGCAGCCCCCCCCAAGCCAACACAGATACGCAGTATTTT. Variable domain in full (rest from reference TRBV5-1 and TRBJ2-3): KAGVTQTPRYLIKTRGQQVTLSCSPISGHRSVSWYQQTPGQGLQFLFEYFSETQRNKGNFPGRFSGRQFSNSRSEMNVSTLELGDSALYLCASSPPQANTDTQYFGPGTRLTVL.

This clonotype has more than one count but fewer than ten. The gene calls are TRBV25-1 and TRBJ1-1; unclear D gene. Trimming left V 0 bases short and J 11 bases short, with 10 bases between. CDR1 MGHDK and CDR2 SYGVNS come from the germline V gene. This CDR3 region has 12 residues. This chain's CDR3 is CASSEYFGEAFF. CDR3 DNA sequence: TGTGCCAGCAGTGAATATTTTGGCGAGGCTTTCTTT.

This clonotype was picked up many times. The chain couples TRBV20-1 to TRBJ2-1, with 8 bases lining up with TRBD1. Germline V gives CDR1 DFQATT, CDR2 SNEGSKA (reference sequence). The CDR3 is 16 residues long. The J segment lost 1 base and the V segment lost 6 bases, leaving 11 bases of the junction unmatched. The CDR3 spells CSAPRTGLGSYNEQFF. The CDR3 DNA sequence: TGCAGTGCCCCCAGGACAGGGCTTGGGTCCTACAATGAGCAGTTCTTC.

The genes are TRBV7-2 and TRBJ2-5; 11 bases map to TRBD2. The germline V gene encodes CDR1 SGHTA and CDR2 FQGNSA. This CDR3 contains 16 residues. J lost 5 bases, V lost 5 bases, and 10 bases had no gene match. The CDR3 sequence: CASSLMTSGARETQYF. CDR3 nucleotide sequence: TGTGCCAGCAGCCTAATGACTAGCGGGGCGCGGGAGACCCAGTACTTC.